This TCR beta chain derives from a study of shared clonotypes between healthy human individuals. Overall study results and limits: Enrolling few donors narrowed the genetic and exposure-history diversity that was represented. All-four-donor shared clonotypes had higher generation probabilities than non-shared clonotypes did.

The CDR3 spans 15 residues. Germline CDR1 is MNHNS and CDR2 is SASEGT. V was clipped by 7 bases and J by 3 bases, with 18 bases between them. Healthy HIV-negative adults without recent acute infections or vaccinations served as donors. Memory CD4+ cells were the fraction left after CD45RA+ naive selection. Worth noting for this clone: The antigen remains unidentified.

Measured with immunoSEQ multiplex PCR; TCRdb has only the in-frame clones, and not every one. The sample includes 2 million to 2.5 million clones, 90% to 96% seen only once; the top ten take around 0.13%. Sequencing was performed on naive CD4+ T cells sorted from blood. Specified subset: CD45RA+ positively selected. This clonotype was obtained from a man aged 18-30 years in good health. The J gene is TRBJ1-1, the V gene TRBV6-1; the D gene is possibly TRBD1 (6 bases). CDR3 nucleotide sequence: TGTGCCAGCACCCCCCTACAGGGCATCGACACTGAAGCTTTCTTT. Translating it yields CASTPLQGIDTEAFF.